These 10 T cell receptor beta chains were sequenced from one sample in a study of Ad26.COV2.S vaccination and SARS-CoV-2 variants. TCRdb's copy holds only in-frame clones and misses some; the assay was immunoSEQ multiplex PCR. The sample has about 420,000 clones; 88% are singletons. As for treatment: approximately 18 received Ad26.COV2.S at low or high dose, single or two shots; about 5 received placebo; per-sample allocation not given. Sampling was performed 63 days after the first vaccine or placebo injection. This sample comprised peripheral blood, obtained in a trial of Ad26.COV2.S vaccine versus placebo. Source of these receptors: a person between 18 and 65 years old who received the Ad26.COV2.S COVID-19 vaccine or a placebo.

The V gene is TRBV7-3, the J gene TRBJ1-6, with D possibly being TRBD1 (5 bases). Germline loops: CDR1 SGHTA, CDR2 FQGTGA. The CDR3 contains 14 residues. Trimming took off 2 bases at V and 5 bases at J, with 7 bases between the two ends. The CDR3 region is CASSLQGHNSPLHF. The CDR3 DNA reads as TGTGCCAGCAGCTTACAGGGCCATAATTCACCCCTCCACTTT. Using reference TRBV7-3 and TRBJ1-6 for the parts outside the CDR3, the full variable domain is GAGVSQTPSNKVTEKGKYVELRCDPISGHTALYWYRQSLGQGPEFLIYFQGTGAADDSGLPNDRFFAVRPEGSVSTLKIQRTERGDSAVYLCASSLQGHNSPLHFGNGTRLTVT.

This clone came up once. This chain links TRBV3-1 (or the pseudogene TRBV3-2) with TRBJ1-6; D not resolved. Trimming removed 8 bases at V and 4 bases at J, with 6 bases between. Germline values: CDR1 LGHDT, CDR2 YNNKEL (reference sequence). The CDR3 spans 12 residues. The CDR3: CASGLYNSPLHF. In nucleotides, the CDR3 is TGTGCCAGCGGACTTTATAATTCACCCCTCCACTTT.

This clone was observed a single time. The chain uses TRBV9 and TRBJ2-3; the D call may be TRBD1 or TRBD2 (7 bases each). The V and J ends lost 4 bases and 5 bases respectively, with 17 bases between them. This CDR3 is built from 15 residues. Germline V CDR1 and CDR2: SGDLS, YYNGEE. The CDR3 here is CASSPSQGGRDTQYF. CDR3 in DNA: TGTGCCAGCAGCCCATCCCAGGGGGGGCGAGATACGCAGTATTTT.

The chain recombines TRBV6-2 or TRBV6-3 with TRBJ2-5; TRBD1 matches 9 bases. CDR1 is MNHEY and CDR2 is SVGEGT in the germline V gene. The V and J ends lost 2 bases and 4 bases, in that order; junction bases with no gene match: 8. The CDR3 loop spans 16 amino acids. CDR3 residues: CASSYRGQGQGETQYF. CDR3 sequence (DNA): TGTGCCAGCAGTTACCGCGGACAGGGGCAGGGAGAGACCCAGTACTTC.

The chain combines TRBV10-3 with TRBJ2-2, with 9 bases matching TRBD1. The CDR3 runs to 13 residues. Per germline, CDR1 ENHRY and CDR2 SYGVKD. Trimming at V came to 11 bases and at J to 4 bases, leaving 5 bases not matched to a gene. The chain's CDR3 is CASGTGTTGELFF. CDR3 nucleotides: TGTGCCTCCGGGACAGGGACCACCGGGGAGCTGTTTTTT.

The rearrangement joins TRBV12-5 to TRBJ1-1; 8 bases are a match to TRBD1. The germline V gene has CDR1 LGHNT and CDR2 FRNRAP. With 0 bases clipped from V and 1 base from J, the junction kept 1 base outside the gene matches. The length of the CDR3 is 15 residues. The CDR3 nucleotides are TGTGCTAGTGGTTTGGTAGGGACAGGGAACACTGAAGCTTTCTTT. The encoded protein is CASGLVGTGNTEAFF. Complete variable domain (other parts from reference TRBV12-5 and TRBJ1-1): DARVTQTPRHKVTEMGQEVTMRCQPILGHNTVFWYRQTMMQGLELLAYFRNRAPLDDSGMPKDRFSAEMPDATLATLKIQPSEPRDSAVYFCASGLVGTGNTEAFFGQGTRLTVV.

The rearrangement links TRBV3-1 (or the pseudogene TRBV3-2) to TRBJ2-7, with TRBD1 matching over 8 bases. Unmatched junction bases numbered 4, after V lost 3 bases and J lost 6 bases. The germline V gene encodes CDR1 LGHDT and CDR2 YNNKEL (reference sequence). This CDR3 has 13 residues. The CDR3 bases are TGTGCCAGCAGCCAGGGCGACAGGGGCGAGCAGTACTTC. Translating gives CASSQGDRGEQYF.

The V and J genes are TRBV7-9 and TRBJ1-4; possible D gene TRBD1, 6 bases. This CDR3 has 14 amino acids. V was trimmed by 5 bases and J by 4 bases, leaving 11 bases between them. Germline-derived CDR1 and CDR2 are SEHNR and FQNEAQ (reference sequence). The CDR3: CASSARQVNEKLFF. CDR3 DNA sequence: TGTGCCAGCAGCGCACGACAGGTTAATGAAAAACTGTTTTTT.

The V call is TRBV5-8, the J call TRBJ1-5, with TRBD1 matching over 7 bases. The CDR3 contains 14 residues. Germline V CDR1 and CDR2: SGHTS, YDEGEE. Trimming at V came to 0 bases and at J to 7 bases, leaving 4 bases not matched to a gene. CDR3 sequence reads: CASSLGQGGQPQHF. The CDR3 nucleotides read TGTGCCAGCAGCTTGGGACAGGGCGGCCAGCCCCAGCATTTT.

The rearrangement joins TRBV7-6 to TRBJ1-3; D is unclear. Germline lookup yields CDR1 SGHVS and CDR2 FNYEAQ. This CDR3 contains 16 residues. Trimming left V 0 bases short and J 0 bases short, with 9 bases between. The CDR3 is CASSLAAPYSGNTIYF. Here the CDR3 DNA reads TGTGCCAGCAGCTTAGCGGCGCCATACTCTGGAAACACCATATATTTT. The full variable domain, its missing parts supplied by reference TRBV7-6 and TRBJ1-3, is GAGVSQSPRYKVTKRGQDVALRCDPISGHVSLYWYRQALGQGPEFLTYFNYEAQQDKSGLPNDRFSAERPEGSISTLTIQRTEQRDSAMYRCASSLAAPYSGNTIYFGEGSWLTVV.